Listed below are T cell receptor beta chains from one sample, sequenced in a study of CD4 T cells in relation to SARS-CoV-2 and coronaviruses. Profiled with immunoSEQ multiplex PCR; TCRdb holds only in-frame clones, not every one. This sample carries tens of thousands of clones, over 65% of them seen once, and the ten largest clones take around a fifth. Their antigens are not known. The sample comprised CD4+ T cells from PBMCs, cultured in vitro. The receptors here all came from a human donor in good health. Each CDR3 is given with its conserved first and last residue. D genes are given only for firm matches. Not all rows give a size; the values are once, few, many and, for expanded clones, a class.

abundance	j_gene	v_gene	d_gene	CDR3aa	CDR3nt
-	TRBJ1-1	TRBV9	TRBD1	CASSAGAGQGASRGSAFF	TGTGCCAGCAGCGCGGGGGCGGGACAGGGGGCATCCAGGGGTTCGGCTTTCTTT
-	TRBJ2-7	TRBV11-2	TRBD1	CASSLEGQGYYEQYF	TGTGCCAGCAGCTTAGAGGGACAGGGGTACTACGAGCAGTACTTC
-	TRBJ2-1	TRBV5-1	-	CASSLEGPLSPSSYNEQFF	TGCGCCAGCAGCTTGGAAGGTCCATTGAGTCCCAGCTCCTACAATGAGCAGTTCTTC
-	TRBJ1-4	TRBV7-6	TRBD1	CASSRTGGPNEKLFF	TGTGCCAGCAGCCGGACAGGGGGCCCAAATGAAAAACTGTTTTTT
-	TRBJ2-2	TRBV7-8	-	CASSLGERYTGELFF	TGTGCCAGCAGCTTAGGGGAACGGTACACCGGGGAGCTGTTTTTT
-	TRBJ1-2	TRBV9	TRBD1	CASSAGGAGGAYGYTF	TGTGCCAGCAGCGCGGGGGGGGCAGGGGGCGCCTATGGCTACACCTTC
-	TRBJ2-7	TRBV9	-	CASSVGGTPYEQYF	TGTGCCAGCAGCGTAGGCGGCACCCCCTACGAGCAGTACTTC
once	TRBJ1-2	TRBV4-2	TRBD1	CASSQESRGQGAYTF	TGTGCCAGCAGCCAAGAATCTCGGGGACAGGGAGCCTACACCTTC
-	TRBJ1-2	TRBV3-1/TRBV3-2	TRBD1	CASSLGQGNYGYTF	TGTGCCAGCAGCCTTGGACAGGGAAACTATGGCTACACCTTC
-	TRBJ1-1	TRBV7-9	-	CASRLGEANTEAFF	TGTGCCAGCAGGTTGGGGGAGGCGAACACTGAAGCTTTCTTT
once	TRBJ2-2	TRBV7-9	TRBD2	CASSKGLAGGELFF	TGTGCCAGCAGCAAGGGACTAGCCGGCGGGGAGCTGTTTTTT
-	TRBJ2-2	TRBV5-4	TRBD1	CASSSLPGQGITGELFF	TGTGCCAGCAGCTCCCTACCGGGACAGGGGATCACCGGGGAGCTGTTTTTT
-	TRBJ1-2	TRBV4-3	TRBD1	CASSPMTGGAGYGYTF	TGCGCCAGCAGCCCCATGACAGGGGGCGCCGGCTATGGCTACACCTTC
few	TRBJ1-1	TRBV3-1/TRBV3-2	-	CASSQSGGPREAFF	TGTGCCAGCAGCCAAAGCGGGGGACCGCGTGAAGCTTTCTTT
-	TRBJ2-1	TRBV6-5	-	CASSPPGTLYNEQFF	TGTGCCAGCAGCCCCCCCGGGACACTTTACAATGAGCAGTTCTTC
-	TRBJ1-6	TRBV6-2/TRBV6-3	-	CASSYSNIETQDSPLHF	TGTGCCAGCAGTTACTCCAACATCGAAACGCAGGATTCACCCCTCCACTTT
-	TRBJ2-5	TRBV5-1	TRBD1	CASSLGTGFQETQYF	TGCGCCAGCAGCTTGGGGACAGGTTTCCAAGAGACCCAGTACTTC
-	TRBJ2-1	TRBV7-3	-	CASSLGRNNEQFF	TGTGCCAGCAGCTTAGGGCGCAACAATGAGCAGTTCTTC
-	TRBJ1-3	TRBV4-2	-	CASSPGHTSRNTIYF	TGTGCCAGCAGCCCAGGACATACGTCTCGGAACACCATATATTTT
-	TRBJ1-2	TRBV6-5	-	CASSYSEGYTF	TGTGCCAGCAGTTACTCGGAAGGCTACACCTTC
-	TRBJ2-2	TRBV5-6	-	CASSLWTSPDAGELFF	TGTGCCAGCAGCTTGTGGACCTCTCCCGATGCCGGGGAGCTGTTTTTT
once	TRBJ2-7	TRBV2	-	CASMRETDEQYF	TGTGCCAGCATGAGGGAGACTGACGAGCAGTACTTC
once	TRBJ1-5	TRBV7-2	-	CASSSTLHTGGNQPQHF	TGTGCCAGCAGTTCGACCCTCCATACGGGAGGGAATCAGCCCCAGCATTTT
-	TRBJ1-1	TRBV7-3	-	CASSYGGVTEAFF	TGTGCCAGCAGCTATGGGGGGGTCACTGAAGCTTTCTTT
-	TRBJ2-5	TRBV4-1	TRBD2	CASSQTSEETQYF	TGCGCCAGCAGCCAGACTAGCGAAGAGACCCAGTACTTC
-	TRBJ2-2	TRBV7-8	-	CASKAGLNTGELFF	TGTGCCAGCAAGGCGGGACTGAACACCGGGGAGCTGTTTTTT
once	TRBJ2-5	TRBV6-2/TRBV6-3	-	CASSPGIPRDQETQYF	TGTGCCAGCAGCCCCGGGATTCCCCGTGACCAAGAGACCCAGTACTTC
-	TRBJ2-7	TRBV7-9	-	CASSFLQGIKYEQYF	TGTGCCAGCAGCTTCTTGCAGGGAATAAAGTACGAGCAGTACTTC
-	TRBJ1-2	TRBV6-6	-	CASRLDQGYGYTF	TGTGCCAGCAGATTGGACCAAGGCTATGGCTACACCTTC
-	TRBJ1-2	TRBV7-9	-	CASSHDGKLNYGYTF	TGTGCCAGCAGCCACGATGGAAAACTTAACTATGGCTACACCTTC
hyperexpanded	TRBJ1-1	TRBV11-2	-	CASSAKMRDTEAFF	TGTGCCAGCAGCGCCAAGATGAGGGACACTGAAGCTTTCTTT
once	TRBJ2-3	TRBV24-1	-	CATGTSRGNMDTQYF	TGTGCCACCGGGACTTCGAGGGGCAATATGGATACGCAGTATTTT
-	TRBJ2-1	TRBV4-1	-	CASSPIRVSSYNEQFF	TGCGCCAGCAGCCCCATTAGGGTGAGCTCCTACAATGAGCAGTTCTTC
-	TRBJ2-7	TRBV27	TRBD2	CASSLSREGPGEQYF	TGTGCCAGCAGTTTATCGCGGGAGGGCCCGGGGGAGCAGTACTTC
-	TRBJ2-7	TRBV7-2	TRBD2	CASSLVTSGISSYEQYF	TGTGCCAGCAGCTTAGTTACTAGCGGGATCTCGTCCTACGAGCAGTACTTC
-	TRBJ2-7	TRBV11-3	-	CASSLSTSGALLWRCPF	TGTGCCAGCAGCTTGAGTACCTCGGGGGCCCTCCTTTGGCGGTGCCCATTC
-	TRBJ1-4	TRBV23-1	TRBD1	CASSQSIGQGTCSTNEKLFF	TGCGCCAGCAGTCAATCGATAGGACAGGGAACTTGCTCAACTAATGAAAAACTGTTTTTT
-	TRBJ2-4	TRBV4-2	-	CASSQEGGPQFGQYF	TGTGCCAGCAGCCAAGAAGGGGGACCGCAGTTCGGTCAGTACTTC
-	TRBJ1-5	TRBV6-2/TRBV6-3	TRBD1	CASSPRQGDQPQHF	TGTGCCAGCAGTCCGAGACAGGGTGATCAGCCCCAGCATTTT
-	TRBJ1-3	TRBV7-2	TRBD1	CASSPRDRVYTIYF	TGTGCCAGCAGCCCCCGGGACAGGGTATACACCATATATTTT